The 20 T cell receptor beta chains listed next were all sequenced from one sample in a study of OX40 agonist ivuxolimab in advanced cancers. Using immunoSEQ multiplex PCR, the repertoire was profiled, and TCRdb retains in-frame clones only, with some absent. Among 15,000 to 25,000 clones listed, around 80% were seen once. This material consisted of CD4+ or CD8+ T cells sorted from blood, taken in a trial of the OX40 agonist ivuxolimab. These receptors all come from an adult with an advanced solid tumor such as melanoma, head and neck, liver or kidney cancer.

The rearrangement links TRBV28 to TRBJ2-5, with TRBD2 matching 10 bases. The germline CDR1 and CDR2 sequences are MDHEN and SYDVKM. With V trimmed by 6 bases and J by 5 bases, 9 bases remained unmatched. The CDR3 contains 15 residues. Here the CDR3 DNA reads TGTGCCAGCAGCTCAACCGGGACTAGCGACGAGACCCAGTACTTC. It codes for CASSSTGTSDETQYF.

The chain carries TRBV30 and TRBJ2-1; D uncertain. V gave up 2 bases and J gave up 7 bases, with 12 bases separating them. Germline loops: CDR1 GTSNPN, CDR2 SVGIG (reference sequence). The CDR3 has 13 residues. The CDR3 loop is CAWSPLPRNEQFF. In DNA form, the CDR3 reads TGTGCCTGGAGTCCTCTTCCTAGGAATGAGCAGTTCTTC.

V gene TRBV7-8 combines with J gene TRBJ2-3, with no clear D. Trimming removed 1 base from V and 6 bases from J, with 17 bases in between. The germline CDR1 and CDR2 sequences are SGHVS and FQNEAQ. The CDR3 covers 16 residues. DNA of the CDR3: TGTGCCAGCAGCTTAGTATCCGGGCACACCACCGATACGCAGTATTTT. This encodes CASSLVSGHTTDTQYF.

The rearrangement joins TRBV30 to TRBJ2-2; D is perhaps TRBD1 or TRBD2 (5 bases each). V lost 4 bases and J lost 6, with 27 bases in between. The CDR3 has 18 amino acids. Germline assignment: CDR1 GTSNPN and CDR2 SVGIG (reference sequence). CDR3 in amino acids: CAWTLLQGRNSVPGELFF. CDR3 DNA sequence: TGTGCCTGGACTCTCCTTCAGGGACGGAACTCCGTCCCCGGGGAGCTGTTTTTT.

The V and J genes are TRBV6-6 and TRBJ2-7, with TRBD2 matching 7 bases. The CDR3 loop spans 16 amino acids. The ends lost 8 bases at V and 5 bases at J; junction bases unmatched: 18. The germline V gene has CDR1 MNHNY and CDR2 SVGAGI (reference sequence). The CDR3 sequence is CASHNDRGRDRHEQYF. The CDR3 DNA sequence: TGTGCCAGCCATAATGATCGGGGGAGGGATAGACACGAGCAGTACTTC.

The count of this clone is one. The chain is built from TRBV29-1 and TRBJ2-2; the D is unclear. Per germline, CDR1 SQVTM and CDR2 ANQGSEA. V was cut by 5 bases and J by 3 bases, with 10 bases left in between. This CDR3 region has 13 residues. The CDR3 sequence: CSVLRSYTGELFF. The CDR3 DNA reads as TGCAGCGTTCTCCGGAGCTACACCGGGGAGCTGTTTTTT.

The rearrangement links TRBV5-1 to TRBJ2-3; perhaps TRBD2 as D (6 bases). CDR1 and CDR2 from the germline V gene are SGHRS and YFSETQ. This CDR3 has 15 residues. V was pared by 4 bases and J by 4 bases, with 16 bases between. The CDR3 sequence: CASSARDSGPDTQYF. The CDR3 bases are TGCGCCAGCAGCGCCCGGGACTCGGGGCCAGATACGCAGTATTTT.

This clone is termed large. This chain uses TRBV18 with TRBJ2-3; TRBD1 agrees at 10 bases. Germline trimming cut 4 bases from V and 3 bases from J; bases unmatched to any gene: 1. The CDR3 spans 14 residues. Germline-derived CDR1 and CDR2 are KGHSH and LQKENI. The CDR3 DNA is TGTGCCAGCTCACGGGACAGGGGAACAGATACGCAGTATTTT. It specifies CASSRDRGTDTQYF. The whole variable domain, filled in from reference TRBV18 and TRBJ2-3, reads NAGVMQNPRHLVRRRGQEARLRCSPMKGHSHVYWYRQLPEEGLKFMVYLQKENIIDESGMPKERFSAEFPKEGPSILRIQQVVRGDSAAYFCASSRDRGTDTQYFGPGTRLTVL.

In DNA form, the CDR3 reads TGTGCCAGCAGCAAGGTGGGACAAAGCTCCTACAATGAGCAGTTCTTC. Residues: CASSKVGQSSYNEQFF. The chain is built from TRBV11-2 and TRBJ2-1; a possible D gene is TRBD1 (6 bases). V was clipped by 5 bases and J by 0 bases, with 14 bases between them. This CDR3 region has 16 residues. Germline V gene lookup returns CDR1 SGHAT and CDR2 FQNNGV.

The chain couples TRBV15 to TRBJ2-3, with D hard to call. Germline CDR1 LNHNV, CDR2 YYDKDF (reference sequence). Between the trimmed V and J ends, which lost 2 bases and 0 bases, there was a span of 15 bases. The CDR3 sequence is 17 residues long. The CDR3 sequence: CATSRLLLDSSTDTQYF. CDR3 coding DNA: TGTGCCACCAGCAGACTACTCCTTGACTCTAGCACAGATACGCAGTATTTT.

The rearrangement uses TRBV9 and TRBJ2-6; D call uncertain. The germline CDR1 and CDR2 sequences are SGDLS and YYNGEE. V was trimmed by 4 bases and J by 0 bases, leaving 11 bases between them. The CDR3 is 16 residues long. CDR3 in DNA: TGTGCCAGCAGCATTAAAGGTAGCTCTGGGGCCAACGTCCTGACTTTC. This gives the protein CASSIKGSSGANVLTF.

V usage is TRBV6-1 and J usage is TRBJ1-5, with D perhaps TRBD1 (5 bases). Germline V gives CDR1 MNHNS, CDR2 SASEGT. V dropped 3 bases and J dropped 2 bases, with 14 bases sitting between them. The CDR3 extends over 16 amino acids. CDR3 in amino acids: CASSDGGVMGNQPQHF. The CDR3 coding sequence is TGTGCCAGCAGTGACGGGGGGGTGATGGGCAATCAGCCCCAGCATTTT.

The genes are TRBV25-1 and TRBJ2-3; no clear D gene. CDR1 is MGHDK and CDR2 is SYGVNS in the germline V gene. The CDR3 has 15 residues. Trimming pared 1 base from V and 0 bases from J, leaving 8 bases between. The CDR3 DNA follows: TGTGCCAGCAGTGAATTTGGGCAGAGCACAGATACGCAGTATTTT. Encoded protein: CASSEFGQSTDTQYF.

This chain joins TRBV27 and TRBJ2-2, with 9 bases identical to TRBD2. V gave up 3 bases and J gave up 2 bases; unmatched junction bases: 1. The CDR3 sequence is 15 residues long. From germline, CDR1 is MNHEY and CDR2 SMNVEV (reference sequence). This CDR3 is CASSLLAGNTGELFF. Here the CDR3 DNA reads TGTGCCAGCAGTTTGCTAGCGGGAAACACCGGGGAGCTGTTTTTT.

The V gene is TRBV6-6, the J gene TRBJ2-1, with a tentative D call TRBD1 (6 bases). The CDR3 contains 15 residues. Per the germline V gene, CDR1 is MNHNY and CDR2 is SVGAGI (reference sequence). V dropped 2 bases and J dropped 0 bases, with 8 bases sitting between them. The DNA for the CDR3 is TGTGCCAGCAGTTACGGGACACCCTCCTACAATGAGCAGTTCTTC. It specifies CASSYGTPSYNEQFF.

About this clone itself: A junction boundary mismatches the germline segment, possibly from a read error. The genes are TRBV27 and TRBJ1-6, with a tentative D call TRBD1 (6 bases). The CDR3 length is 14 residues. From germline, CDR1 is MNHEY and CDR2 SMNVEV (reference sequence). In nucleotides, the CDR3 is TGTGCCAGCAGGCCCGGGACATATACTTCACCCCTCCACTTT. Translated, it gives CASRPGTYTSPLHF.

The J gene is TRBJ2-2, the V gene TRBV7-6; 9 bases are shared with TRBD1. V was clipped by 4 bases and J by 0 bases; unmatched bases: 9. In germline, CDR1 is SGHVS, CDR2 FNYEAQ. The CDR3 has 18 amino acids. CDR3 loop: CASSYMMGTGTNTGELFF. In DNA, the CDR3 is TGTGCCAGCAGCTATATGATGGGGACAGGGACGAACACCGGGGAGCTGTTTTTT. Supplemented by reference TRBV7-6 and TRBJ2-2, the full variable domain reads GAGVSQSPRYKVTKRGQDVALRCDPISGHVSLYWYRQALGQGPEFLTYFNYEAQQDKSGLPNDRFSAERPEGSISTLTIQRTEQRDSAMYRCASSYMMGTGTNTGELFFGEGSRLTVL.

The V call is TRBV19, the J call TRBJ2-5; D is possibly TRBD1 (6 bases). Trimming removed 2 bases from V and 1 base from J, with 14 bases in between. CDR3 length: 16 residues. Germline loops: CDR1 LNHDA, CDR2 SQIVND (reference sequence). DNA for the CDR3: TGTGCCAGTAGTATAATCGGACAGACCTCCCAAGAGACCCAGTACTTC. Its protein product is CASSIIGQTSQETQYF.

The chain carries TRBV7-3 and TRBJ1-4; D gene unclear. This CDR3 region has 13 residues. Germline-derived CDR1 and CDR2 are SGHTA and FQGTGA. V was clipped by 5 bases and J by 5 bases, with 9 bases between them. The DNA of the CDR3 is TGTGCCAGCAGCCCCTCCCCGAATGAAAAACTGTTTTTT. Its translation is CASSPSPNEKLFF.

Concerning this clone itself: At one of its ends the junction is not consistent with the germline gene, which may arise from a read error. This chain connects TRBV5-4 to TRBJ2-5; D is unresolved. From germline, CDR1 is SGHNT and CDR2 YYREEE (reference sequence). The CDR3 runs 14 residues. The CDR3 region is CASSLYFDQETQYF. CDR3 DNA sequence: TGTGCCAGCAGCTTGTACTTCGACCAGGAGACCCAGTACTTC.